The 27 T cell receptor beta chains below were found in one sample sequenced in a study of blood T cell repertoires in COVID-19. The assay was immunoSEQ multiplex PCR, and TCRdb's table has in-frame clones only and misses some. This table has fewer than 450,000 clones, about 88% appearing once. What was sequenced was peripheral blood. The source is a woman in her 70s with COVID-19, enrolled during active disease.

V and J are TRBV6-5 and TRBJ2-7; D is undetermined. The V gene lost 4 bases and the J gene lost 1 base, with 8 bases spanning the gap. Per the germline V gene, CDR1 is MNHEY and CDR2 is SVGAGI. The CDR3 covers 13 residues. CDR3 nucleotides: TGTGCCAGCAGTTTCGTCCGGTCCTACGAGCAGTACTTC. This sequence encodes CASSFVRSYEQYF.

The chain joins TRBV6-6 to TRBJ2-7; the D gene is possibly TRBD1 (5 bases). Trimming took 3 bases from V and 2 from J, leaving 8 bases between them. CDR3 length equals 13 residues. Germline loops: CDR1 MNHNY, CDR2 SVGAGI (reference sequence). CDR3 DNA sequence: TGTGCCAGCAGTTATGGGGCTACCTACGAGCAGTACTTC. Its protein product is CASSYGATYEQYF.

The CDR3: CASSLASSTGHEQYF. The CDR3 bases are TGTGCCAGCAGCTTAGCTAGTTCAACAGGGCACGAGCAGTACTTC. The V and J genes are TRBV7-9 and TRBJ2-7; maybe TRBD1 (6 bases). CDR1 is SEHNR and CDR2 is FQNEAQ in the germline V gene (reference sequence). V lost 0 bases to trimming and J lost 5 bases, with 14 bases between them. CDR3 size: 15 residues. The variable domain in full, completed from reference TRBV7-9 and TRBJ2-7, reads DTGVSQNPRHKITKRGQNVTFRCDPISEHNRLYWYRQTLGQGPEFLTYFQNEAQLEKSRLLSDRFSAERPKGSFSTLEIQRTEQGDSAMYLCASSLASSTGHEQYFGPGTRLTVT.

This rearrangement joins TRBV5-1 to TRBJ2-3, with no clear D. CDR3 length equals 17 residues. Germline assignment: CDR1 SGHRS and CDR2 YFSETQ. V was pared by 0 bases and J by 0 bases, with 14 bases between. The DNA of the CDR3 is TGCGCCAGCAGCTTGGGGGTAGGCGGTTCTAGCACAGATACGCAGTATTTT. Translation gives CASSLGVGGSSTDTQYF. The full variable domain, rest sourced from reference TRBV5-1 and TRBJ2-3, is KAGVTQTPRYLIKTRGQQVTLSCSPISGHRSVSWYQQTPGQGLQFLFEYFSETQRNKGNFPGRFSGRQFSNSRSEMNVSTLELGDSALYLCASSLGVGGSSTDTQYFGPGTRLTVL.

This chain connects TRBV19 to TRBJ2-3; 12 bases fit TRBD2. Germline V gives CDR1 LNHDA, CDR2 SQIVND (reference sequence). Losses at the gene ends were 8 bases for V and 4 bases for J; bases not matched to a gene: 10. The CDR3 has 16 amino acids. The CDR3 loop reads CASEPSSGGAADTQYF. The CDR3 DNA follows: TGTGCCAGTGAGCCCTCTAGCGGGGGGGCGGCAGATACGCAGTATTTT.

The CDR3 bases are TGCAGCGTTGACAGAATGAACACCGGGGAGCTGTTTTTT. Protein product: CSVDRMNTGELFF. The rearrangement uses TRBV29-1 and TRBJ2-2; D uncertain. The CDR3 sequence is 13 residues long. Germline CDR1 is SQVTM and CDR2 is ANQGSEA. The V end was cut by 3 bases, the J end by 1 base, with 6 bases between.

The chain joins TRBV10-2 to TRBJ1-1; the D is unclear. V gave up 1 base and J gave up 13 bases, with 10 bases separating them. CDR3 size: 11 residues. The germline gives CDR1 WSHSY, CDR2 SAAADI. The CDR3 here is CASSEFGEVFF. CDR3 coding DNA: TGCGCCAGCAGTGAGTTTGGGGAGGTTTTCTTT.

This chain joins TRBV9 and TRBJ2-5, with D tentatively TRBD2 (6 bases). The germline V and J ends were trimmed by 3 bases and 5 bases, with 11 bases remaining between them. Germline V gives CDR1 SGDLS, CDR2 YYNGEE. CDR3 length equals 13 residues. The CDR3 nucleotides read TGTGCCAGCAGCGCCCCTGCGGGGGAGACCCAGTACTTC. It codes for CASSAPAGETQYF.

The chain employs TRBV30 and TRBJ1-4; D is unresolved. V shed 0 bases and J shed 11 bases, with 10 bases lying between them. The CDR3 has 12 residues. Germline loops: CDR1 GTSNPN, CDR2 SVGIG (reference sequence). Here the CDR3 DNA reads TGTGCCTGGAGTGTAACTGCAAAGAAACTGTTTTTT. Amino acid sequence: CAWSVTAKKLFF.

The chain recombines TRBV5-6 with TRBJ1-2, with 10 nucleotides matching TRBD1. This CDR3 spans 17 amino acids. Per the germline V gene, CDR1 is SGHDT and CDR2 is YYEEEE. V was clipped by 4 bases and J by 3 bases; unmatched bases: 12. The CDR3 sequence is CASSLGAVGQGDYGYTF. DNA of the CDR3: TGTGCCAGCAGCCTGGGGGCTGTCGGACAGGGGGACTATGGCTACACCTTC.

This sequence joins TRBV30 and TRBJ1-3; D might be TRBD1 (6 bases). The V end was cut by 4 bases, the J end by 3 bases, with 7 bases between. Germline-derived CDR1 and CDR2 are GTSNPN and SVGIG (reference sequence). The CDR3 contains 12 residues. The CDR3 is CAWTGDGNTIYF. In nucleotides, the CDR3 is TGTGCCTGGACAGGGGATGGAAACACCATATATTTT. Full variable domain (rest looked up from reference TRBV30 and TRBJ1-3): SQTIHQWPATLVQPVGSPLSLECTVEGTSNPNLYWYRQAAGRGLQLLFYSVGIGQISSEVPQNLSASRPQDRQFILSSKKLLLSDSGFYLCAWTGDGNTIYFGEGSWLTVV.

The chain is built from TRBV29-1 and TRBJ1-1; D ambiguous. The CDR3 loop spans 11 amino acids. Trimming cost V 4 bases and J 4 bases, with 7 bases left between them. Per the germline V gene, CDR1 is SQVTM and CDR2 is ANQGSEA. The CDR3 is CSVGETTEAFF. The CDR3 DNA follows: TGCAGCGTTGGGGAGACCACTGAAGCTTTCTTT.

CDR3 sequence (DNA): TGTGCCAGCTCACCTACAGGGGGCGCGGAGCAGCCCCAGCATTTT. Encoded protein: CASSPTGGAEQPQHF. The chain couples TRBV18 to TRBJ1-5; 9 bases are a match to TRBD1. J gave up 7 bases and V 3 bases, and 7 bases lay outside the gene matches. The germline V gene has CDR1 KGHSH and CDR2 LQKENI. This CDR3 is 15 amino acids long.

The chain is built from TRBV14 and TRBJ2-2; D remains unclear. The CDR3 runs to 13 residues. CDR1 is SGHDN and CDR2 is FVKESK in the germline V gene. Trimming removed 0 bases at V and 5 bases at J, with 4 bases between. CDR3: CASSQDLTGELFF. The CDR3 DNA reads TGTGCCAGCAGCCAAGATTTAACCGGGGAGCTGTTTTTT.

The genes are TRBV19 and TRBJ2-1; D might be TRBD2 (5 bases). CDR1 LNHDA and CDR2 SQIVND come from the germline V gene (reference sequence). The CDR3 is 14 amino acids. Trimming took 2 bases from V and 5 from J, leaving 10 bases between them. As DNA, the CDR3 is TGTGCCAGTAGTATAAGGAGGTTAGACAATGAGCAGTTCTTC. Encoded protein: CASSIRRLDNEQFF.

This chain uses TRBV28 with TRBJ1-2, with D tentatively TRBD1 (5 bases). The CDR3 is made up of 15 amino acids. CDR1 is MDHEN and CDR2 is SYDVKM in the germline V gene. The V and J ends lost 2 bases and 8 bases respectively, with 18 bases between them. Here the CDR3 reads CASSLVGQGGGGYTF. The CDR3 bases are TGTGCCAGCAGTTTAGTGGGGCAGGGTGGTGGAGGCTACACCTTC.

The chain employs TRBV6-1 and TRBJ2-1, with unresolved D. Germline loops: CDR1 MNHNS, CDR2 SASEGT. V lost 3 bases to trimming and J lost 4 bases, with 4 bases between them. CDR3 length: 12 residues. The CDR3 nucleotides are TGTGCCAGCAGTGACAGTTACAATGAGCAGTTCTTC. Translated: CASSDSYNEQFF.

The genes are TRBV19 and TRBJ1-2, with D unresolved. V lost 6 bases, J lost 4 bases, and 12 bases lay in between. The CDR3 has 13 amino acids. From germline, CDR1 is LNHDA and CDR2 SQIVND (reference sequence). CDR3 coding DNA: TGTGCCAGTAGGGCCCGGGAGACCTATGGCTACACCTTC. Encoded protein: CASRARETYGYTF.

CDR3 region: CASSVEPGDVGETQYF. In DNA form, the CDR3 reads TGTGCCAGCAGCGTAGAACCCGGGGATGTGGGAGAGACCCAGTACTTC. This chain connects TRBV9 to TRBJ2-5; weak D call: TRBD2 (5 bases). V was pared by 0 bases and J by 4 bases, with 16 bases between. CDR1 and CDR2 from the germline V gene are SGDLS and YYNGEE. There are 16 residues in the CDR3.

This sequence joins TRBV7-2 and TRBJ1-5; D gene ambiguous. Germline lookup yields CDR1 SGHTA and CDR2 FQGNSA. The CDR3 runs to 13 residues. V was cut by 1 base and J by 7 bases, with 8 bases left in between. The CDR3 is CASSLVQWQPQHF. The CDR3 coding sequence is TGTGCCAGCAGCTTAGTCCAGTGGCAGCCCCAGCATTTT.

The J gene is TRBJ2-1, the V gene TRBV10-3, with D maybe TRBD1 (6 bases). The CDR3 is 16 residues long. The V end lost 0 bases, the J end lost 3 bases, and 12 bases lay between the germline ends. The V gene's germline CDR1 is ENHRY and CDR2 SYGVKD. CDR3 sequence reads: CAISESWGPNYNEQFF. In DNA, the CDR3 is TGTGCCATCAGTGAGTCTTGGGGGCCCAACTACAATGAGCAGTTCTTC.

The chain carries TRBV27 and TRBJ1-4; 7 bases line up with TRBD1. Germline V gene lookup returns CDR1 MNHEY and CDR2 SMNVEV (reference sequence). V shed 6 bases, J shed 13 bases, and the junction held 11 bases outside the gene matches. The CDR3 covers 13 residues. CDR3 bases: TGTGCCAGCAGCCGACAGGAGGGGGCGGGACTGTTTTTT. Its translation is CASSRQEGAGLFF.

This chain uses TRBV28 with TRBJ1-1; 8 bases are shared with TRBD1. Germline values: CDR1 MDHEN, CDR2 SYDVKM. With 3 bases clipped from V and 2 bases from J, the junction kept 5 bases outside the gene matches. This CDR3 spans 15 amino acids. The DNA for the CDR3 is TGTGCCAGCAGTTTTATGACAGGGGTAAACACTGAAGCTTTCTTT. Protein sequence: CASSFMTGVNTEAFF.

The chain carries TRBV11-2 and TRBJ2-7, with 7 bases matching TRBD1. With V trimmed by 9 bases and J by 3 bases, 8 bases remained unmatched. CDR1 is SGHAT and CDR2 is FQNNGV in the germline V gene. The CDR3 is 13 residues long. CDR3 coding DNA: TGTGCCAGTGGAGACAGGGTAGGCTACGAGCAGTACTTC. Translated: CASGDRVGYEQYF.

Here the CDR3 DNA reads TGTGCCAGCAGTTTCGCGCGGGGCACTGAAGCTTTCTTT. Amino acids: CASSFARGTEAFF. J is TRBJ1-1 and V is TRBV27; D not certain. Germline V gene sequence: CDR1 MNHEY, CDR2 SMNVEV (reference sequence). The CDR3 spans 13 residues. V lost 3 bases, J lost 4 bases, and 9 bases lay in between.

The rearrangement joins TRBV28 to TRBJ1-1; TRBD1 matches 9 bases. The V gene end was trimmed by 5 bases and the J gene end by 7 bases; junction bases not matched to a gene: 11. This CDR3 has 15 amino acids. Germline V gene data show CDR1 as MDHEN and CDR2 as SYDVKM. The CDR3 region is CASSPGDRAKIEAFF. In DNA, the CDR3 is TGTGCCAGCAGTCCAGGGGACAGGGCCAAGATTGAAGCTTTCTTT.

V usage is TRBV15 and J usage is TRBJ2-7, with 9 bases fitting TRBD1. The CDR3 extends over 15 amino acids. Germline assignment: CDR1 LNHNV and CDR2 YYDKDF (reference sequence). V was clipped by 1 base and J by 4 bases; unmatched bases: 5. The DNA of the CDR3 is TGTGCCACCAGCAGAGCGGGGACAGGGCTTTACGAGCAGTACTTC. Amino acids: CATSRAGTGLYEQYF.